What follows are 31 T cell receptor beta chains derived from one specimen sequenced in a study of blood T cell repertoires in COVID-19. Here immunoSEQ multiplex PCR was the method, and the copy in TCRdb shows in-frame clones only, minus some. Of approximately 28,000 clones listed, roughly nine tenths are singletons. The specimen was peripheral blood. The origin of the receptors is a man in his 70s with active or convalescent COVID-19.

This chain links TRBV4-1 with TRBJ2-3; the D is unclear. The germline V and J ends were trimmed by 2 bases and 0 bases, with 9 bases remaining between them. This CDR3 region has 15 residues. Germline loops: CDR1 MGHRA, CDR2 YSYEKL. CDR3 bases: TGCGCCAGCAGCCAACCCCGACTTAGCACAGATACGCAGTATTTT. Translated, it gives CASSQPRLSTDTQYF.

This chain links TRBV19 with TRBJ1-1; weak D call: TRBD1 (6 bases). Deletions cut 9 bases from V and 6 bases from J, with 17 bases between. From germline, CDR1 is LNHDA and CDR2 SQIVND (reference sequence). The CDR3 has 13 residues. The CDR3, as DNA: TGTGCCAGCAGAAACAGGGACTACGCTGAAGCTTTCTTT. As protein: CASRNRDYAEAFF. The whole variable domain, remainder taken from reference TRBV19 and TRBJ1-1, is DGGITQSPKYLFRKEGQNVTLSCEQNLNHDAMYWYRQDPGQGLRLIYYSQIVNDFQKGDIAEGYSVSREKKESFPLTVTSAQKNPTAFYLCASRNRDYAEAFFGQGTRLTVV.

This clone was recorded a few times. The chain's CDR3 is CASSLGQGYTF. CDR3 DNA: TGTGCCAGCAGTTTAGGGCAAGGCTACACCTTC. The rearrangement uses TRBV28 and TRBJ1-2, with D unclear. V shed 2 bases and J shed 8 bases, with 6 bases lying between them. Germline V lookup: CDR1 MDHEN, CDR2 SYDVKM. This CDR3 comprises 11 residues.

This clone has more than one count but fewer than ten. V gene TRBV11-3 combines with J gene TRBJ2-1; 11 positions match TRBD2. V was pared by 4 bases and J by 5 bases, with 4 bases of the junction left unmatched. The CDR3 contains 15 residues. The germline V gene has CDR1 SGHNT and CDR2 YENEEA. The CDR3: CASSSGTSGNNEQFF. Here the CDR3 DNA reads TGTGCCAGCAGCTCCGGGACTAGCGGTAACAATGAGCAGTTCTTC.

The chain has TRBV7-2 and TRBJ1-1, with D possibly matching TRBD1 (6 bases). Trimming left V 2 bases short and J 1 base short, with 11 bases between. Germline V gives CDR1 SGHTA, CDR2 FQGNSA. This CDR3 has 15 amino acids. The CDR3 region is CASSLIGQPNTEAFF. CDR3 DNA sequence: TGTGCCAGCAGCTTAATCGGACAGCCGAACACTGAAGCTTTCTTT.

In this sample, this clone turned up a few times. V usage is TRBV4-2 and J usage is TRBJ2-5, with TRBD2 matching over 7 bases. The J segment lost 13 bases and the V segment lost 0 bases, leaving 5 bases of the junction unmatched. Germline V CDR1 and CDR2: LGHNA, YNFKEQ. The CDR3 is 12 residues long. The CDR3 sequence is CASSQEGTTVYF. CDR3 coding DNA: TGTGCCAGCAGCCAAGAGGGGACTACAGTGTACTTC.

This clone appeared once. The chain links TRBV5-4 to TRBJ2-2, with a possible D match to TRBD2 (5 bases). The CDR3 covers 13 residues. CDR1 and CDR2 from the germline V gene are SGHNT and YYREEE (reference sequence). V was cut by 8 bases and J by 1 base, with 9 bases left in between. The CDR3 DNA follows: TGTGCCAGTGTCAGCGGGAACACCGGGGAGCTGTTTTTT. Translation gives CASVSGNTGELFF.

The chain links TRBV5-1 to TRBJ1-1, with 9 nucleotides matching TRBD1. The CDR3 extends over 14 amino acids. Germline values: CDR1 SGHRS, CDR2 YFSETQ. J lost 1 base, V lost 4 bases, and 2 bases had no gene match. The CDR3 region has the DNA TGCGCCAGCAGCCCGGGACAGGGGAACACTGAAGCTTTCTTT. Translation: CASSPGQGNTEAFF.

Notes on this clone: Mismatch with germline at one junction end may stem from a read error. This rearrangement joins TRBV7-9 to TRBJ1-4, with a possible D match to TRBD1 (5 bases). Germline V gives CDR1 SEHNR, CDR2 FQNEAQ (reference sequence). This CDR3 is 12 amino acids long. This CDR3 reads CASSLGTAGPDF. CDR3 coding DNA: TGTGCCAGCAGCTTGGGGACGGCGGGACCCGATTTT.

The rearrangement uses TRBV28 and TRBJ2-7; 8 bases are a match to TRBD1. Germline loops: CDR1 MDHEN, CDR2 SYDVKM. V gave up 3 bases and J gave up 6 bases; unmatched junction bases: 13. CDR3 length: 16 residues. The chain's CDR3 is CASSLTGVRSGVEQYF. The DNA of the CDR3 is TGTGCCAGCAGTTTGACAGGGGTGAGGTCCGGGGTCGAGCAGTACTTC.

The genes are TRBV5-4 and TRBJ2-5; 9 nucleotides match TRBD2. Looked up from germline, CDR1 is SGHNT and CDR2 is YYREEE (reference sequence). The V and J ends lost 0 bases and 0 bases, in that order; junction bases with no gene match: 6. The CDR3 is 17 amino acids. CDR3: CASSLDGLATYQETQYF. In DNA form, the CDR3 reads TGTGCCAGCAGCTTGGATGGACTAGCGACGTACCAAGAGACCCAGTACTTC. Together with reference TRBV5-4 and TRBJ2-5, the CDR3 gives the full variable domain: ETGVTQSPTHLIKTRGQQVTLRCSSQSGHNTVSWYQQALGQGPQFIFQYYREEENGRGNFPPRFSGLQFPNYSSELNVNALELDDSALYLCASSLDGLATYQETQYFGPGTRLLVL.

V and J are TRBV28 and TRBJ1-1, with 7 bases identical to TRBD1. Germline lookup yields CDR1 MDHEN and CDR2 SYDVKM. The CDR3 has 14 residues. With V trimmed by 3 bases and J by 1 base, 2 bases remained unmatched. CDR3 coding DNA: TGTGCCAGCAGTTTGGGACAGAGGAACACTGAAGCTTTCTTT. Translated: CASSLGQRNTEAFF. The full variable domain, its missing parts supplied by reference TRBV28 and TRBJ1-1, is DVKVTQSSRYLVKRTGEKVFLECVQDMDHENMFWYRQDPGLGLRLIYFSYDVKMKEKGDIPEGYSVSREKKERFSLILESASTNQTSMYLCASSLGQRNTEAFFGQGTRLTVV.

The rearrangement joins TRBV19 to TRBJ1-5, with 7 bases fitting TRBD1. CDR1 is LNHDA, CDR2 SQIVND, per germline (reference sequence). The V gene end was trimmed by 2 bases and the J gene end by 7 bases; junction bases not matched to a gene: 8. The CDR3 sequence is 15 residues long. CDR3 region: CASSIFSGGGQPQHF. CDR3 coding DNA: TGTGCCAGTAGTATATTTTCAGGGGGTGGGCAGCCCCAGCATTTT.

The chain carries TRBV18 and TRBJ1-2; the match to TRBD1 covers 9 bases. Trimming at V came to 3 bases and at J to 4 bases, leaving 6 bases not matched to a gene. Germline V gives CDR1 KGHSH, CDR2 LQKENI. This CDR3 is 15 amino acids long. The CDR3 DNA is TGTGCCAGCTCACCTGGACAGGGGCGCAGCTATGGCTACACCTTC. Residues: CASSPGQGRSYGYTF.

V gene TRBV2 combines with J gene TRBJ2-5, with TRBD2 matching over 13 bases. With 1 base clipped from V and 3 bases from J, the junction kept 5 bases outside the gene matches. The germline gives CDR1 SNHLY, CDR2 FYNNEI. This CDR3 has 17 residues. In DNA form, the CDR3 reads TGTGCCAGCAGTGAAGGGGGGACTAGCGGGGCAAAAGAGACCCAGTACTTC. Amino acids: CASSEGGTSGAKETQYF.

The chain carries TRBV5-5 and TRBJ1-2; 7 nucleotides agree with TRBD1. J lost 6 bases, V lost 1 base, and 15 bases had no gene match. The CDR3 spans 17 residues. From germline, CDR1 is SGHKS and CDR2 YYEKEE (reference sequence). CDR3 in DNA: TGTGCCAGCAGCTTGTTGTGGTTACAGGGGTCCCCGGATGGCTACACCTTC. Protein sequence: CASSLLWLQGSPDGYTF.

This chain connects TRBV19 to TRBJ1-6; D remains ambiguous. The CDR3 consists of 14 residues. Germline values: CDR1 LNHDA, CDR2 SQIVND (reference sequence). The V and J ends lost 5 bases and 5 bases respectively, with 10 bases between them. CDR3 sequence reads: CASSDSGNNSPLHF. CDR3 in DNA: TGTGCCAGTAGTGATTCGGGGAATAATTCACCCCTCCACTTT.

This chain connects TRBV7-2 to TRBJ2-7; D possibly corresponds to TRBD1 (6 bases). V was shortened by 5 bases and J by 5 bases, with 16 bases between the two germline ends. The CDR3 is made up of 14 amino acids. The germline CDR1 and CDR2 sequences are SGHTA and FQGNSA. DNA of the CDR3: TGTGCCAGCAGCCCCCGACAGGCCCGTGACGAGCAGTACTTC. It specifies CASSPRQARDEQYF. The whole variable domain, remainder taken from reference TRBV7-2 and TRBJ2-7, is GAGVSQSPSNKVTEKGKDVELRCDPISGHTALYWYRQSLGQGLEFLIYFQGNSAPDKSGLPSDRFSAERTGGSVSTLTIQRTQQEDSAVYLCASSPRQARDEQYFGPGTRLTVT.

The gene calls are TRBV27 and TRBJ2-1, with 9 bases aligning to TRBD1. The CDR3 spans 15 residues. V gave up 5 bases and J gave up 7 bases; unmatched junction bases: 9. CDR1 is MNHEY and CDR2 is SMNVEV in the germline V gene (reference sequence). The CDR3 sequence: CASSIGTGSENEQFF. The CDR3 DNA is TGTGCCAGCAGTATAGGGACAGGGTCGGAGAATGAGCAGTTCTTC.

V is TRBV6-6 and J is TRBJ1-1; 11 bases fit TRBD1. The germline V gene encodes CDR1 MNHNY and CDR2 SVGAGI (reference sequence). Trimming removed 5 bases from V and 5 bases from J; junction bases left unmatched: 7. The CDR3 is 15 residues long. CDR3 sequence: CASSTLGQGETEAFF. Written as DNA, the CDR3 is TGTGCCAGCAGTACACTGGGACAGGGGGAAACTGAAGCTTTCTTT.

The V and J genes are TRBV3-1 (or the pseudogene TRBV3-2) and TRBJ2-1, with D possibly TRBD2 on 5 matching bases. The CDR3 length is 13 residues. The germline gives CDR1 LGHDT, CDR2 YNNKEL (reference sequence). V was pared by 4 bases and J by 5 bases, with 9 bases between. DNA for the CDR3: TGTGCCAGCAGCCCTACCGGGAACAATGAGCAGTTCTTC. This gives the protein CASSPTGNNEQFF.

This rearrangement joins TRBV29-1 to TRBJ1-4; D possibly corresponds to TRBD1 (5 bases). The CDR3 has 14 residues. The V and J ends lost 6 bases and 0 bases respectively, with 11 bases between them. Germline V gives CDR1 SQVTM, CDR2 ANQGSEA. CDR3 sequence reads: CSVKTGATNEKLFF. CDR3 coding DNA: TGCAGCGTGAAAACAGGCGCAACTAATGAAAAACTGTTTTTT.

The J gene is TRBJ1-1, the V gene TRBV7-2, with 7 bases lining up with TRBD1. The CDR3 totals 16 residues. Germline CDR1 reads SGHTA; CDR2 reads FQGNSA. V shed 5 bases, J shed 3 bases, and the junction held 12 bases outside the gene matches. CDR3 protein: CASSPPGGGRYTEAFF. The CDR3 nucleotides read TGTGCCAGCAGCCCACCCGGAGGGGGCCGGTACACTGAAGCTTTCTTT.

This clone was observed a handful of times. The CDR3 here is CASSSTASRNYEQYV. CDR3 DNA sequence: TGTGCCAGCAGCTCTACCGCTAGCAGAAACTACGAGCAGTACGTC. The chain recombines TRBV11-2 with TRBJ2-7; D is perhaps TRBD2 (5 bases). Trimming took off 4 bases at V and 3 bases at J, with 16 bases between the two ends. This CDR3 is 15 amino acids long. The germline gives CDR1 SGHAT, CDR2 FQNNGV.

The table lists this clone with a count of one. This chain joins TRBV5-1 and TRBJ1-1; D unclear. With 0 bases removed from V and 8 bases from J, the gap between germline ends came to 14 bases. Germline CDR1 and CDR2: SGHRS and YFSETQ. This CDR3 region has 14 residues. CDR3 sequence reads: CASSLVPAAPEAFF. The CDR3 nucleotides read TGCGCCAGCAGCTTGGTTCCCGCGGCGCCAGAAGCTTTCTTT.

This chain connects TRBV2 to TRBJ2-1; 7 positions match TRBD1. The CDR3 consists of 16 residues. The V and J ends lost 5 bases and 5 bases, in that order; junction bases with no gene match: 12. Germline CDR1 is SNHLY and CDR2 is FYNNEI. In DNA form, the CDR3 reads TGTGCCAGCAGTTACAGGGGCCCCCATGGAGACAATGAGCAGTTCTTC. Its translation is CASSYRGPHGDNEQFF.

V and J are TRBV6-5 and TRBJ1-1, with TRBD1 matching 7 bases. V shed 6 bases, J shed 6 bases, and the junction held 10 bases outside the gene matches. This CDR3 has 14 residues. CDR1 and CDR2 (germline): MNHEY, SVGAGI. The CDR3 here is CASRQDRVRSEAFF. The CDR3, as DNA: TGTGCCAGCAGACAAGACAGGGTAAGGTCTGAAGCTTTCTTT.

The chain is built from TRBV10-1 and TRBJ2-3, with a tentative D call TRBD2 (5 bases). In germline, CDR1 is WNHNN, CDR2 SYGVQD (reference sequence). This CDR3 has 15 residues. V was cut by 9 bases and J by 0 bases, with 16 bases left in between. The CDR3 here is CASSSGAFSTDTQYF. In DNA, the CDR3 is TGCGCCAGTAGCAGCGGAGCCTTTAGCACAGATACGCAGTATTTT.

The chain combines TRBV5-1 with TRBJ2-7; 9 nucleotides match TRBD2. The CDR3 consists of 14 residues. J was trimmed by 4 bases and V by 6 bases; bases with no gene match: 8. Per germline, CDR1 SGHRS and CDR2 YFSETQ. Here the CDR3 reads CASKTGLAAYEQYF. CDR3 sequence (DNA): TGCGCCAGCAAAACGGGACTAGCTGCATACGAGCAGTACTTC.

CDR3 sequence (DNA): TGTGCCAGCAGTCGACAGGCCATCTACAATGAGCAGTTCTTC. It translates to CASSRQAIYNEQFF. V usage is TRBV6-5 and J usage is TRBJ2-1; possibly TRBD1 for D (6 bases). CDR1 MNHEY and CDR2 SVGAGI come from the germline V gene. This CDR3 is 14 amino acids long. The ends were cut back, 5 bases at V and 3 bases at J, with 11 bases in the middle.

The genes are TRBV6-5 and TRBJ1-3, with TRBD1 as a possible D gene (5 bases). Trimming took 4 bases from V and 4 from J, leaving 11 bases between them. This CDR3 has 14 residues. Germline values: CDR1 MNHEY, CDR2 SVGAGI. The CDR3 loop is CASSSYGAGNTIYF. CDR3 nucleotide sequence: TGTGCCAGCAGTTCTTATGGGGCGGGAAACACCATATATTTT.